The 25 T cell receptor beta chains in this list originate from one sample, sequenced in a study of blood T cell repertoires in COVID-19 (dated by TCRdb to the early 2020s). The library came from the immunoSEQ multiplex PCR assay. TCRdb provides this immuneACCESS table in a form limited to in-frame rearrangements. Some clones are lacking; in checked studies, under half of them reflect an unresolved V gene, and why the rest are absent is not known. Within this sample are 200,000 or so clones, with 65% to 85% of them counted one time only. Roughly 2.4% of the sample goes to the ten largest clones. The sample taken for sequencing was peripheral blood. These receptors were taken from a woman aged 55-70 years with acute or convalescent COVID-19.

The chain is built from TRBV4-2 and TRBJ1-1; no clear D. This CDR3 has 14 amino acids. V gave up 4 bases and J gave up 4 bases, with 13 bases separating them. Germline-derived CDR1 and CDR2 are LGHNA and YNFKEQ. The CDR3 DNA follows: TGTGCCAGCAGCCGTAATCAGGTATTCACTGAAGCTTTCTTT. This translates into CASSRNQVFTEAFF.

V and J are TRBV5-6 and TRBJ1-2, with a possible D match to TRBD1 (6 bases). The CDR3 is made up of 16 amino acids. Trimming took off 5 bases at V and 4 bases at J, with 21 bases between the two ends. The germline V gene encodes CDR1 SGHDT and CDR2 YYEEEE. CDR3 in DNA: TGTGCCAGCAGACAGAGGACAGCTCCCGCCTTCTATGGCTACACCTTC. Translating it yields CASRQRTAPAFYGYTF.

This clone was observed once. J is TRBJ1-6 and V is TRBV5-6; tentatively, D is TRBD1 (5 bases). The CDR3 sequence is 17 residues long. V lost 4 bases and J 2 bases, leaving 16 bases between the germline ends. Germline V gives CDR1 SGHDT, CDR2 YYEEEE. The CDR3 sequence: CASSRGLSDTYNSPLHF. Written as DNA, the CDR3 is TGTGCCAGCAGCCGGGGGTTGTCAGATACCTATAATTCACCCCTCCACTTT.

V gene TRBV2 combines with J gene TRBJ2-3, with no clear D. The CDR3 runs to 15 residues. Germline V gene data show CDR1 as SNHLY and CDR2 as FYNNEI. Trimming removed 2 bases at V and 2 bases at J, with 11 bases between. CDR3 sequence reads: CASSELGRLTDTQYF. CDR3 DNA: TGTGCCAGCAGTGAACTGGGCCGCCTCACAGATACGCAGTATTTT. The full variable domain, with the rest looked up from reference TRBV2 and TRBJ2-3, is EPEVTQTPSHQVTQMGQEVILRCVPISNHLYFYWYRQILGQKVEFLVSFYNNEISEKSEIFDDQFSVERPDGSNFTLKIRSTKLEDSAMYFCASSELGRLTDTQYFGPGTRLTVL.

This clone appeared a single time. CDR3 residues: CASGGRRGNSNQPQHF. The DNA for the CDR3 is TGTGCCAGCGGAGGCAGGAGGGGCAATAGCAATCAGCCCCAGCATTTT. The chain is built from TRBV2 and TRBJ1-5; TRBD1 is a possible D gene (5 bases). This CDR3 is built from 16 residues. Per the germline V gene, CDR1 is SNHLY and CDR2 is FYNNEI. The V end lost 8 bases, the J end lost 0 bases, and 17 bases lay between the germline ends. Complete variable domain (other parts from reference TRBV2 and TRBJ1-5): EPEVTQTPSHQVTQMGQEVILRCVPISNHLYFYWYRQILGQKVEFLVSFYNNEISEKSEIFDDQFSVERPDGSNFTLKIRSTKLEDSAMYFCASGGRRGNSNQPQHFGDGTRLSIL.

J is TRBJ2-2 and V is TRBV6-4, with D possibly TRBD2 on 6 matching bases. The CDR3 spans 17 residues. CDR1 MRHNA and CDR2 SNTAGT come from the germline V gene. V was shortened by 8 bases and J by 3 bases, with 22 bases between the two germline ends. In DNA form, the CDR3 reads TGTGCCAGCCTACCCCGGTGGCTAGCGTATTACACCGGGGAGCTGTTTTTT. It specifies CASLPRWLAYYTGELFF.

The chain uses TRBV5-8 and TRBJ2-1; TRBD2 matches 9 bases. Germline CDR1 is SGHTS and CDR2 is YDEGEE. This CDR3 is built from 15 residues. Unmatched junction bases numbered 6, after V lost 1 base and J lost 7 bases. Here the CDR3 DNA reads TGTGCCAGCAGCTTGCTAGCGGGGTTATATAATGAGCAGTTCTTC. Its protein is CASSLLAGLYNEQFF.

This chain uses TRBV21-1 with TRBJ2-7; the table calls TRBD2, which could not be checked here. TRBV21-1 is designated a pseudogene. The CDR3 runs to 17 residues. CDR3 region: CASSKAPTSGGFYEQYF. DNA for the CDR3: TGTGCCAGCAGCAAAGCTCCTACTAGCGGGGGGTTCTACGAGCAGTACTTC.

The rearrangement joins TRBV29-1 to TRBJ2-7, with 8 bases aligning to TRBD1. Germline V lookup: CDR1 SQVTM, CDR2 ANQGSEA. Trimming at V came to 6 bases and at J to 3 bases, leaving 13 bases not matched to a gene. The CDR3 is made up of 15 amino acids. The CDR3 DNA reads TGCAGCGTCCGCAACGCACAGACAGGGGTCTACGAGCAGTACTTC. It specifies CSVRNAQTGVYEQYF.

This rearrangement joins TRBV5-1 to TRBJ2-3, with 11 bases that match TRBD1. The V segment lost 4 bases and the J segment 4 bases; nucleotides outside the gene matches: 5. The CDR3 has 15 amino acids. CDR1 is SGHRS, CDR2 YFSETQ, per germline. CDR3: CASSVDRGRADTQYF. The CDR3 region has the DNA TGCGCCAGCAGCGTGGACAGGGGGCGCGCAGATACGCAGTATTTT.

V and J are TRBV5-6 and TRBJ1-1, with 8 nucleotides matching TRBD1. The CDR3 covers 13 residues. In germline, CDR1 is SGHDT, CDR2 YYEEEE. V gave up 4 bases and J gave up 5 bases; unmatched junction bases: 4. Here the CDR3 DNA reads TGTGCCAGCAGCGGGACAGGATGGACTGAAGCTTTCTTT. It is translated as CASSGTGWTEAFF.

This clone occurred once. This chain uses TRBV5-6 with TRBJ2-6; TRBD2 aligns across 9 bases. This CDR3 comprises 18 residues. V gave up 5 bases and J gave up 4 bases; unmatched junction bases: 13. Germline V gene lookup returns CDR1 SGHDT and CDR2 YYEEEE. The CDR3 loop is CASSLYSGGASGANVLTF. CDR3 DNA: TGTGCCAGCAGTCTTTATAGCGGGGGAGCGTCGGGGGCCAACGTCCTGACTTTC.

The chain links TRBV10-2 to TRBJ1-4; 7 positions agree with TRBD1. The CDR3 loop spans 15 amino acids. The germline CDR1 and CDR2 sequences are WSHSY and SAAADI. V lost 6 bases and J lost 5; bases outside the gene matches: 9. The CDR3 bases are TGCGCCAGCAGGGCTCGGGACAGTGGGAATGAAAAACTGTTTTTT. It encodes CASRARDSGNEKLFF.

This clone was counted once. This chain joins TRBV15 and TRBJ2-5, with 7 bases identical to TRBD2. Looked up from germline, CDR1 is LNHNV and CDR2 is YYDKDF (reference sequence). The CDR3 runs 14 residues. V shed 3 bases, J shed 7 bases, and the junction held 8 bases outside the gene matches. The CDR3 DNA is TGTGCCACCAGCAGCTGGGGGGGTGCGGGGACCCAGTACTTC. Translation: CATSSWGGAGTQYF.

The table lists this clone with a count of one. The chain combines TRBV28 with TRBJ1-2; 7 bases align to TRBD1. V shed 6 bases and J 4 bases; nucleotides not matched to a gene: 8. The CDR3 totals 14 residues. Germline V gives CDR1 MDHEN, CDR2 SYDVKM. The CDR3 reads CASSTGTVPYGYTF. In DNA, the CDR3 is TGTGCCAGCAGCACAGGGACAGTCCCCTATGGCTACACCTTC.

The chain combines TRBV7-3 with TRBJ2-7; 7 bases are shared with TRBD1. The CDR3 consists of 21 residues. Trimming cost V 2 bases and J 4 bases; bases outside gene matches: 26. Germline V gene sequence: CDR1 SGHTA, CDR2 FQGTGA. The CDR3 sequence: CASSLSLWDRVTGINLYEQYF. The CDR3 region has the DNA TGTGCCAGCAGCTTATCTCTTTGGGACAGAGTGACAGGGATTAATTTGTACGAGCAGTACTTC.

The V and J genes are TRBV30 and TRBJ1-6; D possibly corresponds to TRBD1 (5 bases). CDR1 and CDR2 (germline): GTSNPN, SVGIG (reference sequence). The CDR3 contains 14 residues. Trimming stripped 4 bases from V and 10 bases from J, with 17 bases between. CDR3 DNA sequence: TGTGCCTGGACCCTACGGGGGAGGCGGTCACCCCTCCACTTT. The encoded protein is CAWTLRGRRSPLHF.

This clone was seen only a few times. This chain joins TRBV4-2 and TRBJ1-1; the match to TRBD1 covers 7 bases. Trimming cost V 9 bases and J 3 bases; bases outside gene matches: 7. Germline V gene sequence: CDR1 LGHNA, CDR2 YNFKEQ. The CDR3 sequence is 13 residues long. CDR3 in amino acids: CASRQGLYTEAFF. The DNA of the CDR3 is TGTGCCAGTAGACAGGGATTGTACACTGAAGCTTTCTTT.

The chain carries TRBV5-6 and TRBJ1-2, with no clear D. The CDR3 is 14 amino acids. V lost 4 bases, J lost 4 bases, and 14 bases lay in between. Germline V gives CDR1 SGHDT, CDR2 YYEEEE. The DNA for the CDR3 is TGTGCCAGCAGCCCTTCCCAGGCCAGCTATGGCTACACCTTC. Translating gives CASSPSQASYGYTF.

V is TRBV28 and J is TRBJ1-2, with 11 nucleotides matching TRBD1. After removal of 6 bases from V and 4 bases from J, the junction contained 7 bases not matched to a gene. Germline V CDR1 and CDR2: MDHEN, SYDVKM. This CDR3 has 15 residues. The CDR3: CASSRDRGGLYGYTF. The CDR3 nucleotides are TGTGCCAGCAGCCGGGACAGGGGGGGACTCTATGGCTACACCTTC.

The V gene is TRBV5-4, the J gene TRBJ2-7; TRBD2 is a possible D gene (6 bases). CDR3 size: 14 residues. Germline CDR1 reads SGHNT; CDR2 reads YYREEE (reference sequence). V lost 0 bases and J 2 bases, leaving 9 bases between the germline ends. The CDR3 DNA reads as TGTGCCAGCAGCTTGGACAGGACTACCTACGAGCAGTACTTC. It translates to CASSLDRTTYEQYF.

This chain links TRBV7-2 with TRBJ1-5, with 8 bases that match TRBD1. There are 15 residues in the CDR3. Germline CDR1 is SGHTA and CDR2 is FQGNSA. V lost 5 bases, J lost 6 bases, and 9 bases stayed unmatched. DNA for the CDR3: TGTGCCAGCAGCCTGAGGGCCGGACAGGGTCAGCCCCAGCATTTT. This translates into CASSLRAGQGQPQHF.

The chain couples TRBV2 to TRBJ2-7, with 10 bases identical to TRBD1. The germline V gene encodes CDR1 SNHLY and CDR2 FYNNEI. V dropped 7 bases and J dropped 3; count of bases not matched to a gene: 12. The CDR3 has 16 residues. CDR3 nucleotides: TGTGCCAGCACCCGATCCCTGAGGACAGGGGGCTACGAGCAGTACTTC. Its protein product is CASTRSLRTGGYEQYF.

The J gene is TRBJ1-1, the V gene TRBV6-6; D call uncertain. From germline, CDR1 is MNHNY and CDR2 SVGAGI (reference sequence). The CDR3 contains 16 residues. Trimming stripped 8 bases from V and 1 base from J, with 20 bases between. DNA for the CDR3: TGTGCCAGCTCGCGGGGTCCAGGCCACAGGAACACTGAAGCTTTCTTT. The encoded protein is CASSRGPGHRNTEAFF.

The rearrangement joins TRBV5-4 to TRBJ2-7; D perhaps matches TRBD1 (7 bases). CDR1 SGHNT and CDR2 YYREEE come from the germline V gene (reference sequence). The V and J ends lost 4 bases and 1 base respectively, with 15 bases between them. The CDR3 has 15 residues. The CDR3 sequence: CASSLDRAGSYEQYF. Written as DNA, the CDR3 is TGTGCCAGCAGCCTCGACAGGGCGGGATCCTACGAGCAGTACTTC.